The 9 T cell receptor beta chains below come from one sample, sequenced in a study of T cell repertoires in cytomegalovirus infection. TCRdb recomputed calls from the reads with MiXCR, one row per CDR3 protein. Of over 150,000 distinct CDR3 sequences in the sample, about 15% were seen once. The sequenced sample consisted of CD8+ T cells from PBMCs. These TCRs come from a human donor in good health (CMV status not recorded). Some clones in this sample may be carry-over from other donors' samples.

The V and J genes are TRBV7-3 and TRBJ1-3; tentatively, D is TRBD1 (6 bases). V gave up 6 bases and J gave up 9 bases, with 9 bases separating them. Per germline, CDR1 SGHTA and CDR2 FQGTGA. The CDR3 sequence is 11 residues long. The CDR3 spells CASSRGATIYF. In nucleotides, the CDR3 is TGTGCCAGCAGTCGGGGGGCCACCATATATTTT.

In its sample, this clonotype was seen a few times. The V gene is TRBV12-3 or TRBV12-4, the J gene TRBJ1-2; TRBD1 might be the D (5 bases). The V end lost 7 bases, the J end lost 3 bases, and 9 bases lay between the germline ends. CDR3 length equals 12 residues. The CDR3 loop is CASTGGDYGYTF. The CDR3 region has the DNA TGTGCCAGCACAGGAGGGGACTATGGCTACACCTTC.

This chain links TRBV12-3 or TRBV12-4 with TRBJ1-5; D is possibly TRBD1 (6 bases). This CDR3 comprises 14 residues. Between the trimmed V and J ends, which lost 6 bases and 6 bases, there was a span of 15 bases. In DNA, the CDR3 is TGTGCCAGCAGGATGGAACAGGGAGCTCAGCCCCAGCATTTT. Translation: CASRMEQGAQPQHF.

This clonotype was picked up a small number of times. In DNA form, the CDR3 reads TGTGCCAGCAGCTTAGTTGGGGGGCAGTTGAGCTCCTACAATGAGCAGTTCTTC. Its translation is CASSLVGGQLSSYNEQFF. V and J are TRBV7-8 and TRBJ2-1; D may match TRBD1 or TRBD2 (6 bases each). Trimming left V 1 base short and J 0 bases short, with 16 bases between. Germline V CDR1 and CDR2: SGHVS, FQNEAQ. This CDR3 comprises 18 residues.

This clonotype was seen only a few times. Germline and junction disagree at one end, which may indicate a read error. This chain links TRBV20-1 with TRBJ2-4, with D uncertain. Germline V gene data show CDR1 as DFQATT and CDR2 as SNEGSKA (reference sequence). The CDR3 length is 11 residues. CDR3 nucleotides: TGCAGTGCCAAGGACCTCAGAGGTCTGTCCTTC. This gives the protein CSAKDLRGLSF.

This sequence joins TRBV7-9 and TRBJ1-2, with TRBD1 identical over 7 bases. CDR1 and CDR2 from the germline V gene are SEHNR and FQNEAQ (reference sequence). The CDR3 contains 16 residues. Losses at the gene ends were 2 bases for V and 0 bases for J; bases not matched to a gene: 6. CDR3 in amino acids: CASSLSRDRANYGYTF. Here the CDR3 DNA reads TGTGCCAGCAGCTTATCCCGGGACAGAGCTAACTATGGCTACACCTTC.

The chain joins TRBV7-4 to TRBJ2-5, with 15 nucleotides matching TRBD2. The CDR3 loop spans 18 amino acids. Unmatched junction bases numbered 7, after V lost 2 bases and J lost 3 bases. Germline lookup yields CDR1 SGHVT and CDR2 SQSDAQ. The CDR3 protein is CASSLPGLAGGTEETQYF. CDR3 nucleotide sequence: TGTGCCAGCAGCTTACCCGGACTAGCGGGGGGGACTGAAGAGACCCAGTACTTC.

The DNA of the CDR3 is TGCAGTGCTAGAGAGTTGGAGCCACCCTACGAGCAGTACTTC. The encoded protein is CSARELEPPYEQYF. The chain links TRBV20-1 to TRBJ2-7, with D unresolved. The CDR3 has 14 amino acids. From germline, CDR1 is DFQATT and CDR2 SNEGSKA (reference sequence). V dropped 0 bases and J dropped 2 bases, with 11 bases sitting between them.

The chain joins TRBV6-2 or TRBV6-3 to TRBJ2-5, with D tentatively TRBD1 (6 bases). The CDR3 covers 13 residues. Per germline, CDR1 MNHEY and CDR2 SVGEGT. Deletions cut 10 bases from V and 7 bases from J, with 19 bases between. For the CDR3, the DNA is TGTGCCACTTCCCGGGACACCCAGGGGACCCAGTACTTC. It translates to CATSRDTQGTQYF.